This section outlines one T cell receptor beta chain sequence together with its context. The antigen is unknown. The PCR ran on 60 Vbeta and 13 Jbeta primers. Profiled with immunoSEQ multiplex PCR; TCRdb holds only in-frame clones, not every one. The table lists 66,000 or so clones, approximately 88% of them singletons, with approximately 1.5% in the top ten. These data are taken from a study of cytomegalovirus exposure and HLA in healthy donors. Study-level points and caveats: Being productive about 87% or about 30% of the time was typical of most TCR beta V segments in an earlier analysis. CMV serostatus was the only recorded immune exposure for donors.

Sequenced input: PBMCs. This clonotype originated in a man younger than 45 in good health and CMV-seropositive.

CDR3 residues: CASSPSGQGGNGYTF. CDR3 DNA: TGTGCCAGCAGCCCATCCGGACAGGGGGGGAATGGCTACACCTTC. This chain connects TRBV6-6 to TRBJ1-2, with 10 bases aligning to TRBD1. The CDR3 is 15 residues long. The trim removed 6 bases at V and 6 bases at J, leaving 10 bases unmatched. Germline-derived CDR1 and CDR2 are MNHNY and SVGAGI (reference sequence).